This entry features one T cell receptor (beta chain) sequence. Antigen specificity is unknown. These data originate in a study of OX40 agonist ivuxolimab in advanced cancers. For the study at large: Patients were dosed intravenously with ivuxolimab at 0.01 to 10 mg/kg every 2 weeks. Whole-study results and caveats: Clonal expansion from baseline to week 6 occurred in both CD4+ and CD8+ T cells.

TCRdb's table, derived via immunoSEQ multiplex PCR, lists solely in-frame clones and lacks some. The table lists just over 90,000 clones, roughly 92% of them singletons, with roughly 2.6% in the top ten. Germline values: CDR1 MNHEY, CDR2 SVGAGI. The length of the CDR3 is 13 residues. Between the trimmed V and J ends, which lost 2 bases and 5 bases, there was a span of 7 bases. The chain recombines TRBV6-5 with TRBJ2-1, with a weak D call TRBD2 (6 bases). The sequence came from an adult with an advanced solid tumor such as melanoma, head and neck, liver or kidney cancer. The sample in question was CD4+ or CD8+ T cells sorted from blood, obtained in a trial of the OX40 agonist ivuxolimab. CDR3 sequence reads: CASSYGGNNEQFF. The CDR3 coding sequence is TGTGCCAGCAGTTACGGCGGGAACAATGAGCAGTTCTTC.